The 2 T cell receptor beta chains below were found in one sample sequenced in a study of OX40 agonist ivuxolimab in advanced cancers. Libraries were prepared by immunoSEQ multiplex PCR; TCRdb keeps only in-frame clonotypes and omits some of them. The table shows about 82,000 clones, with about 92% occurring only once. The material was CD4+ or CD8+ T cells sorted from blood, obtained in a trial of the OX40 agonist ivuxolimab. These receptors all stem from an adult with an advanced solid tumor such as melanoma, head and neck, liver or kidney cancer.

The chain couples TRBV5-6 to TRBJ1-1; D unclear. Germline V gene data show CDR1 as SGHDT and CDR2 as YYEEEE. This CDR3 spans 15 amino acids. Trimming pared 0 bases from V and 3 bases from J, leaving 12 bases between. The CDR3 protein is CASSLEGTRDTEAFF. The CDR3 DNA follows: TGTGCCAGCAGCTTGGAGGGTACAAGGGACACTGAAGCTTTCTTT.

CDR3 bases: TGTGCCATCAGACTAGGGGAATCGAACACCGGGGAGCTGTTTTTT. Its translation is CAIRLGESNTGELFF. V gene TRBV10-3 combines with J gene TRBJ2-2, with D perhaps assigned TRBD1 or TRBD2 (5 bases each). Trimming left V 6 bases short and J 0 bases short, with 11 bases between. The V gene's germline CDR1 is ENHRY and CDR2 SYGVKD. This CDR3 comprises 15 residues.